This T cell receptor beta chain was obtained from a study of technical replicates of blood from a handful of donors. Sequencing was performed with immunoSEQ multiplex PCR; in TCRdb, only in-frame clones are kept and a portion is missing. The sample carries approximately 100,000 clones, just over 95% recorded once. Germline assignment: CDR1 MNHNS and CDR2 SASEGT. V shed 8 bases and J shed 6 bases, with 11 bases lying between them. This CDR3 comprises 12 residues. Sequences were obtained from T cells isolated from PBMCs. V and J are TRBV6-1 and TRBJ2-1, with a weak D call TRBD2 (6 bases). The origin of this receptor is a human donor in good health. CDR3 nucleotide sequence: TGTGCCAGCGTAGAGACTAGCAATGAGCAGTTCTTC. This sequence encodes CASVETSNEQFF.